The T cell receptor (beta chain) described here comes from a study of siplizumab effects on memory and regulatory T cells. There are 14 residues in the CDR3. V trimming: 4 bases; J trimming: 9 bases; junction bases outside the gene matches: 6. In germline, CDR1 is SGHVS, CDR2 FNYEAQ. Worth noting for this clone: The target antigen is unknown.

Notes on the study in general: Both greater diversity than memory cells and a major contribution to the alloresponse seemed to characterize naive T cells. Controls showed an average of roughly 25% Treg-derived mappable alloreactive CD4+ clones, while siplizumab showed around 70%. A significant reduction in alloreactive sequences traceable to unstimulated CD4+ memory cells was produced by siplizumab. Just a small share of alloreactive clones was traced back to unstimulated subsets.

The data were produced by immunoSEQ multiplex PCR, yet TCRdb's version contains in-frame clones alone and is incomplete. The sample shows about 120,000 clones, roughly 95% of them seen only once. Material for sequencing was non-Treg CD4+ T cells sorted from blood. This TCR came from a human donor in good health. The gene calls are TRBV7-6 and TRBJ2-1, with 10 bases aligning to TRBD1. The CDR3 spells CASSWTGGWSEQFF. CDR3 DNA: TGTGCCAGCAGCTGGACAGGGGGTTGGAGTGAGCAGTTCTTC.